This T cell receptor beta chain stems from a study of PD-L1 blockade in urothelial cancer. The study's findings and limits: Durable-benefit patients showed greater tumor-associated blood clone expansion at 3 weeks.

V was cut by 6 bases and J by 8 bases, with 13 bases left in between. There are 12 residues in the CDR3. In germline, CDR1 is SEHNR, CDR2 FQNEAQ (reference sequence). A word on this clone: As yet, its antigen is unknown.

In each PCR, synthetic TCR analog templates were spiked in. Sequencing was performed with immunoSEQ multiplex PCR; in TCRdb, only in-frame clones are kept and a portion is missing. The repertoire consists of around 130,000 clones, with approximately 84% occurring once and the leading ten covering 2.5% to 3.5%. Described time point: pretreatment peripheral blood. The diagnosis in patients was locally advanced or metastatic urothelial carcinoma. Pretreatment and on-treatment blood mononuclear cell samples were taken, totaling between 1 and 8 time points per patient. This rearrangement joins TRBV7-9 to TRBJ1-1; D may be TRBD1 (5 bases). The material sequenced was PBMCs, taken around atezolizumab (anti-PD-L1) treatment. This clonotype was sampled from a man aged 50-59 years with urothelial cancer. CDR3 sequence reads: CASSSQGLEAFF. In nucleotides, the CDR3 is TGTGCCAGCAGTAGTCAGGGCCTGGAAGCTTTCTTT.